This entry describes one T cell receptor beta chain. Its specificity is unknown. This CDR3 spans 14 amino acids. V lost 4 bases to trimming and J lost 1 base, with 11 bases between them. CDR1 MNHEY and CDR2 SMNVEV come from the germline V gene (reference sequence). PCR involved 60 Vbeta and 13 Jbeta primers. Data came from immunoSEQ multiplex PCR; TCRdb stores just in-frame clones and leaves some out. The table lists approximately 290,000 clones, approximately 80% of them singletons, with roughly 0.31% in the top ten. This entry comes from a study of cytomegalovirus exposure and HLA in healthy donors. Study-level points and caveats: As a later analysis showed, a missense DCLRE1C variant was linked to trimming of TCR beta V- and J-genes. An analysis done earlier found most TCR beta V segments productive about 87% or about 30% of the time. It was confirmed in vitro that a few of the CMV-associated chains were specific for CMV antigens. Highly shared variants forming one cluster were likely a sequencing artifact.

This chain joins TRBV27 and TRBJ2-7; D perhaps matches TRBD1 (5 bases). Sequencing was performed on PBMCs. The sequence came from a girl between 2 and 10 years old in good health and CMV-seronegative. CDR3 nucleotide sequence: TGTGCCAGCAGTTGGCAGGACACTTCCTACGAGCAGTACTTC. Translated, it gives CASSWQDTSYEQYF.